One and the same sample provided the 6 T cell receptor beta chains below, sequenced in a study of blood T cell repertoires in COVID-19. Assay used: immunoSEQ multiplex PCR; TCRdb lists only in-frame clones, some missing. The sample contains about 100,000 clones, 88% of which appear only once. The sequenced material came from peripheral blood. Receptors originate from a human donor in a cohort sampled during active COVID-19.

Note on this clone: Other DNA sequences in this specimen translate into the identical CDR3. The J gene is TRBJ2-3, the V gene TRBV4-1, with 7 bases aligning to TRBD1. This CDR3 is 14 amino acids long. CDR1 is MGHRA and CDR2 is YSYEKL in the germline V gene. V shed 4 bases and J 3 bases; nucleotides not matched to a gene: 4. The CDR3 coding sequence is TGCGCCAGCAGCCCCCGGACAGGAACAGATACGCAGTATTTT. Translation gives CASSPRTGTDTQYF.

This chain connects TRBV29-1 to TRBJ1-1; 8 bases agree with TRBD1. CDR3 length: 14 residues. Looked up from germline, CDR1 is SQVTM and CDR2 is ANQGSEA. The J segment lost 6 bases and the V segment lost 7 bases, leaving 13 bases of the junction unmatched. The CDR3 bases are TGCAGCGACCTTATGACAGGGGTCCACCCTGAAGCTTTCTTT. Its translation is CSDLMTGVHPEAFF.

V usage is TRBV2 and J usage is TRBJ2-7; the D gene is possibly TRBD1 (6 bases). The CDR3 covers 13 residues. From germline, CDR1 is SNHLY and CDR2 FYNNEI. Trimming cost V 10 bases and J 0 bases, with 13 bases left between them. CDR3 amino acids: CATKTGSSYEQYF. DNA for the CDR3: TGTGCCACGAAGACAGGATCCTCCTACGAGCAGTACTTC. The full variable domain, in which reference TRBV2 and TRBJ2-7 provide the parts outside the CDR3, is EPEVTQTPSHQVTQMGQEVILRCVPISNHLYFYWYRQILGQKVEFLVSFYNNEISEKSEIFDDQFSVERPDGSNFTLKIRSTKLEDSAMYFCATKTGSSYEQYFGPGTRLTVT.

As DNA, the CDR3 is TGTGCCAGCAGCCAAGATCGGACAGAACAGCGGCCCCAGCATTTT. It encodes CASSQDRTEQRPQHF. The chain employs TRBV4-2 and TRBJ1-5, with TRBD1 as a possible D gene (6 bases). The V end was cut by 0 bases, the J end by 9 bases, with 15 bases between. From germline, CDR1 is LGHNA and CDR2 YNFKEQ. The CDR3 has 15 amino acids.

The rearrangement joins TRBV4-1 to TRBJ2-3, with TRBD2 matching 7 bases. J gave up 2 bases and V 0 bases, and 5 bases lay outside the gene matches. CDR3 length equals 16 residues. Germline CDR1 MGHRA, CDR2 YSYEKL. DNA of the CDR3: TGCGCCAGCAGCCAAGAGCCGGGACTACTCACAGATACGCAGTATTTT. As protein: CASSQEPGLLTDTQYF.

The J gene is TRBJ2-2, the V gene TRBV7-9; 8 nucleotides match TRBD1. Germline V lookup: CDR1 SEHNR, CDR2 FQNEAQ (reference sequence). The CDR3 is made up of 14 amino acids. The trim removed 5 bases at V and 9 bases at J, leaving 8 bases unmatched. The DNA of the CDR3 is TGTGCCAGCAGCGAGCGACAGGGGACGAGGGAGCTGTTTTTT. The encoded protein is CASSERQGTRELFF.